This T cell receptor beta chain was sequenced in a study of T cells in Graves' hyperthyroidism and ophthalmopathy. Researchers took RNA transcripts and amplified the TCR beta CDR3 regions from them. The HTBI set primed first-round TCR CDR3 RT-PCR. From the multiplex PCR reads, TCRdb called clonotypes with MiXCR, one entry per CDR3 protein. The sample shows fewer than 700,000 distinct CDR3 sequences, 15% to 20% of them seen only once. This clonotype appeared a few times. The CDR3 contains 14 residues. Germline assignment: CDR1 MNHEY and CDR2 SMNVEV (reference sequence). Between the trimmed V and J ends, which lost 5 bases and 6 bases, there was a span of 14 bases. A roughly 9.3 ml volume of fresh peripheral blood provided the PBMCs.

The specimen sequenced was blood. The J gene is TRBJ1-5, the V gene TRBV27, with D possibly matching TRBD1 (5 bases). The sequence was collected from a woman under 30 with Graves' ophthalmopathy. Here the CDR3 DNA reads TGTGCCAGCAGTAACGTAGGGGATATTCAGCCCCAGCATTTT. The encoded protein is CASSNVGDIQPQHF.